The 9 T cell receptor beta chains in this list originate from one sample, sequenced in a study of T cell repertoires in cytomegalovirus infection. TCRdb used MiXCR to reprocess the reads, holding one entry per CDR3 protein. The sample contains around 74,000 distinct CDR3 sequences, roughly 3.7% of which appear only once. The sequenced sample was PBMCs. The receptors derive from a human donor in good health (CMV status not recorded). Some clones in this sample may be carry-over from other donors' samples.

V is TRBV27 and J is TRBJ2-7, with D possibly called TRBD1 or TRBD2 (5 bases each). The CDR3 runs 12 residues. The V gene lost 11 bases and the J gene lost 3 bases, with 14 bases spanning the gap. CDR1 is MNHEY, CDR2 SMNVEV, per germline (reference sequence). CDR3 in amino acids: CAGGVPNYEQYF. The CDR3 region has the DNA TGTGCCGGGGGAGTTCCCAACTACGAGCAGTACTTC.

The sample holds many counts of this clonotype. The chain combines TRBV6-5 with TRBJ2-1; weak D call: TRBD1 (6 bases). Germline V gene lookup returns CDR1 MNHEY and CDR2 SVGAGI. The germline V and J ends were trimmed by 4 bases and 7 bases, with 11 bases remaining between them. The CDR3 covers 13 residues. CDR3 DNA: TGTGCCAGCAGTTTCAACAGGGAGAATGAGCAGTTCTTC. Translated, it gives CASSFNRENEQFF.

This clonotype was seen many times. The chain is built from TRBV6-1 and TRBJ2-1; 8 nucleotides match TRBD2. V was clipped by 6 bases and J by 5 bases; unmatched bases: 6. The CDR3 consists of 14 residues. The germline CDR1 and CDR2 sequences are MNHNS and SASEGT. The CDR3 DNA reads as TGTGCCAGCAGACGGGGGGGGGCCAACAATGAGCAGTTCTTC. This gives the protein CASRRGGANNEQFF.

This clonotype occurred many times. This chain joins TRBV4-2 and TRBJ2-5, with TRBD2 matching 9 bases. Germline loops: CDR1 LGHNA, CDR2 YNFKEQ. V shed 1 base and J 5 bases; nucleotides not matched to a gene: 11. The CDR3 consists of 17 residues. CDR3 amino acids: CASSQARTGTSLETQYF. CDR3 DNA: TGTGCCAGCAGCCAAGCTCGAACCGGGACTAGCTTGGAGACCCAGTACTTC.

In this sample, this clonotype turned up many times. Here the CDR3 reads CASSPRRDRGLEQYF. The CDR3 nucleotides are TGTGCCAGCAGCCCACGCCGGGACAGGGGGCTGGAGCAGTACTTC. This chain joins TRBV7-2 and TRBJ2-7, with 12 bases fitting TRBD1. CDR3 size: 15 residues. V shed 5 bases, J shed 7 bases, and the junction held 9 bases outside the gene matches. In germline, CDR1 is SGHTA, CDR2 FQGNSA.

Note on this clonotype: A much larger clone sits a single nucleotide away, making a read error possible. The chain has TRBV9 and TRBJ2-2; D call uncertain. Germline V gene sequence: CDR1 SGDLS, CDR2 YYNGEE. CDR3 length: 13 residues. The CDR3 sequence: CASCVGLTGELFF. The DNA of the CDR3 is TGTGCCAGCTGCGTAGGTCTCACCGGGGAGCTGTTTTTT. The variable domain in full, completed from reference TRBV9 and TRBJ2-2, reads DSGVTQTPKHLITATGQRVTLRCSPRSGDLSVYWYQQSLDQGLQFLIQYYNGEERAKGNILERFSAQQFPDLHSELNLSSLELGDSALYFCASCVGLTGELFFGEGSRLTVL.

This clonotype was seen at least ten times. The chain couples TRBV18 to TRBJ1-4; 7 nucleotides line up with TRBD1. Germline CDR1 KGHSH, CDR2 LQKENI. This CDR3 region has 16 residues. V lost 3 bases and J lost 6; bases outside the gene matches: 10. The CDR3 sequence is CASSPFWTGRDEKLFF. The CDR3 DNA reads TGTGCCAGCTCACCGTTTTGGACAGGTCGGGATGAAAAACTGTTTTTT.

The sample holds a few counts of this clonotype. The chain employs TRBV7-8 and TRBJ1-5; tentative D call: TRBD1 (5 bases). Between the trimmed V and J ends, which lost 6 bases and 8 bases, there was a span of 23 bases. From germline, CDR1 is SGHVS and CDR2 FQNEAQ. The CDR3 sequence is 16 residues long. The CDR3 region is CASSYSGGERMKPQHF. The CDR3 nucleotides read TGTGCCAGCAGTTATAGCGGAGGGGAACGAATGAAGCCCCAGCATTTT.

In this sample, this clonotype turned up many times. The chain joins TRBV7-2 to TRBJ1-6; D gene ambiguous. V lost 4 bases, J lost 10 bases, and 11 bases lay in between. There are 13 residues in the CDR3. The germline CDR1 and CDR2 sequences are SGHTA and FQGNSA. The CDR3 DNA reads TGTGCCAGCAGCTCCCGGATGGAATCACCCCTCCACTTT. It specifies CASSSRMESPLHF.